This T cell receptor (beta chain) was found in a study of blood T cell repertoires in COVID-19. Background on the study: The United States, Italy and Spain supplied acute and convalescent COVID-19 samples. PBMCs, B-cell-depleted T cells, or T cells were the source of the cDNA or gDNA that made up the material.

Per the original methods: Estimates of nucleated cell counts were drawn from the amplification of reference gene primers. Profiling relied on immunoSEQ multiplex PCR, and the TCRdb table lists in-frame clones only, not all of them. The DNA was the basis for D and trimming; V, J and clone size are from that table. This table holds roughly 70,000 clones, roughly nine tenths found once. The trim removed 0 bases at V and 2 bases at J, leaving 4 bases unmatched. The CDR3 has 17 residues. Germline V gives CDR1 SGHAT, CDR2 FQNNGV. Input material: peripheral blood. V usage is TRBV11-2 and J usage is TRBJ2-7; 13 bases match TRBD2. The receptor comes from a man aged 45-65 years with COVID-19, enrolled during active disease. In DNA form, the CDR3 reads TGTGCCAGCAGCTTAGATTCAACTAGCGGGAGGGCCTACGAGCAGTACTTC. The encoded protein is CASSLDSTSGRAYEQYF.